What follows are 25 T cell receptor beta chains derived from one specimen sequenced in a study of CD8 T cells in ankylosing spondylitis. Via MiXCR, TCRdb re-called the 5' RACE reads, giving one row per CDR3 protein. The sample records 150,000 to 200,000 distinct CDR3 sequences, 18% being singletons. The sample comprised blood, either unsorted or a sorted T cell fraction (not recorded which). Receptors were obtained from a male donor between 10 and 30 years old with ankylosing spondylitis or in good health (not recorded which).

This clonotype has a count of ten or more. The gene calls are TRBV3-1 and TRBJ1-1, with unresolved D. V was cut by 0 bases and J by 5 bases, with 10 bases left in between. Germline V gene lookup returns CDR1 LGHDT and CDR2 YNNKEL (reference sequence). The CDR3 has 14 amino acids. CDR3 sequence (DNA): TGTGCCAGCAGCCAAGAAAGAGGGAATACTGAAGCTTTCTTT. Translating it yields CASSQERGNTEAFF.

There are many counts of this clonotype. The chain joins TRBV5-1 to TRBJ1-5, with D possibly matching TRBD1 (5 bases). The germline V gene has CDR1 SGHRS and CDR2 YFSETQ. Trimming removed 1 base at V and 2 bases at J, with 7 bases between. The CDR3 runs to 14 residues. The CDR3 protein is CASSLQGGNQPQHF. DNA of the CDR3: TGCGCCAGCAGCTTGCAAGGGGGCAATCAGCCCCAGCATTTT.

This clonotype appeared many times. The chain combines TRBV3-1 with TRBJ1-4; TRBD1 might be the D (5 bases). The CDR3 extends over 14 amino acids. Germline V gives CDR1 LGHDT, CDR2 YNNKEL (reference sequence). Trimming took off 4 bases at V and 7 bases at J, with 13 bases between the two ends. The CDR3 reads CASSPGRGGEKLFF. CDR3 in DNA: TGTGCCAGCAGCCCCGGGAGGGGTGGTGAAAAACTGTTTTTT.

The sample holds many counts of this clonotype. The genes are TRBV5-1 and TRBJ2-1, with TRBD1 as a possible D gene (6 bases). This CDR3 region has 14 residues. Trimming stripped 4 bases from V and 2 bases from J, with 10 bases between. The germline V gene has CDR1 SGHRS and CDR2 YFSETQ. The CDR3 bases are TGCGCCAGCAGCCTACGGGACACCTACAATGAGCAGTTCTTC. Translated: CASSLRDTYNEQFF.

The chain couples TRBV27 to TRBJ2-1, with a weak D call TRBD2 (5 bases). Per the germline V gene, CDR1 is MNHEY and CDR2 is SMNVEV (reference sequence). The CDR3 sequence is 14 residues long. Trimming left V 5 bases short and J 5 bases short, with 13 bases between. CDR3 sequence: CASSLLASHNEQFF. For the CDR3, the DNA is TGTGCCAGCAGTCTTCTAGCATCACACAATGAGCAGTTCTTC.

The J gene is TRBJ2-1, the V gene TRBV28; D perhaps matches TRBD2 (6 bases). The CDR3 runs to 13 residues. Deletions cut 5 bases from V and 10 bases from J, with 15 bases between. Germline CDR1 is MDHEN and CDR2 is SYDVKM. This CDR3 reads CASSDGGPREQFF. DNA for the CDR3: TGTGCCAGCAGTGACGGAGGGCCTAGGGAGCAGTTCTTC.

This CDR3 is CASSSRIGQGQGGETQYF. The CDR3 coding sequence is TGTGCCAGCAGCTCTAGGATCGGACAGGGACAAGGTGGAGAGACCCAGTACTTC. V usage is TRBV11-3 and J usage is TRBJ2-5; 8 nucleotides agree with TRBD1. The trim removed 4 bases at V and 4 bases at J, leaving 17 bases unmatched. CDR1 and CDR2 (germline): SGHNT, YENEEA. CDR3 length: 18 residues.

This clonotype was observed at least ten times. The CDR3 sequence: CASSLVAGHEQFF. CDR3 DNA: TGTGCCAGCAGTTTAGTGGCGGGACATGAGCAGTTCTTC. The chain is built from TRBV12-3 or TRBV12-4 and TRBJ2-1, with D possibly TRBD2 on 6 matching bases. There are 13 residues in the CDR3. Trimming removed 1 base at V and 8 bases at J, with 9 bases between.

The CDR3 nucleotides read TGCGCCAGCAGCTTCGTAGGTACCCATATGGAGACCCAGTACTTC. Its translation is CASSFVGTHMETQYF. The chain combines TRBV5-1 with TRBJ2-5; no clear D gene. Germline CDR1 reads SGHRS; CDR2 reads YFSETQ. The CDR3 spans 15 residues. Trimming cost V 2 bases and J 5 bases, with 16 bases left between them.

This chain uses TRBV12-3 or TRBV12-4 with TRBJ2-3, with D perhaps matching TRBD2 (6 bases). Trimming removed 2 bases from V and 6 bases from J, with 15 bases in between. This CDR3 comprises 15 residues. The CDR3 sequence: CASSLRGNTFDTQYF. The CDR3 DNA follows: TGTGCCAGCAGTTTACGCGGGAATACCTTTGATACGCAGTATTTT.

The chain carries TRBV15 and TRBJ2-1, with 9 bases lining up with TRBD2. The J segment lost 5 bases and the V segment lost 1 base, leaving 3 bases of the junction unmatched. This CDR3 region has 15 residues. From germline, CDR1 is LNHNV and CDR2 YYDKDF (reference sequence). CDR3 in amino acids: CATSRVAGANNEQFF. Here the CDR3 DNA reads TGTGCCACCAGCAGAGTAGCGGGAGCTAACAATGAGCAGTTCTTC.

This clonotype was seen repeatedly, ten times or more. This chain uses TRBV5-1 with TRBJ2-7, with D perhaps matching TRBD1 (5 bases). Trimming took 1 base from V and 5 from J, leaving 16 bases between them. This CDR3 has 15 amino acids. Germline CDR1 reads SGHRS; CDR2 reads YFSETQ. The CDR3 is CASSLRTGNSDEQYF. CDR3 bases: TGCGCCAGCAGCTTGAGAACAGGTAACTCGGACGAGCAGTACTTC.

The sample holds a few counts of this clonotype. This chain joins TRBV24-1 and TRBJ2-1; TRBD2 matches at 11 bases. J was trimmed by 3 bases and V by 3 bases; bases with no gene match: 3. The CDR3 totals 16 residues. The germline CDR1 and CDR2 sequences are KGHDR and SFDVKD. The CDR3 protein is CATSDRLAGSYNEQFF. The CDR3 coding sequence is TGTGCCACCAGTGATAGACTAGCGGGAAGCTACAATGAGCAGTTCTTC.

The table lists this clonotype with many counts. The CDR3 protein is CASGLPTGETQYF. Written as DNA, the CDR3 is TGTGCCAGCGGACTGCCCACTGGAGAGACCCAGTACTTC. This chain links TRBV6-1 with TRBJ2-5, with D possibly TRBD2 on 5 matching bases. The CDR3 is 13 amino acids. Germline loops: CDR1 MNHNS, CDR2 SASEGT. V lost 8 bases and J lost 4, with 14 bases in between.

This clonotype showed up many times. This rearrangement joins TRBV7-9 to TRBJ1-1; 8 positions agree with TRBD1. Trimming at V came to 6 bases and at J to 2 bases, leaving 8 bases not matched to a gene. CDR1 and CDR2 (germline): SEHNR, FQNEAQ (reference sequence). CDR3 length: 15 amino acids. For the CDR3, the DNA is TGTGCCAGCAGGCCCGACAGGGGCGCCAACACTGAAGCTTTCTTT. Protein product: CASRPDRGANTEAFF.

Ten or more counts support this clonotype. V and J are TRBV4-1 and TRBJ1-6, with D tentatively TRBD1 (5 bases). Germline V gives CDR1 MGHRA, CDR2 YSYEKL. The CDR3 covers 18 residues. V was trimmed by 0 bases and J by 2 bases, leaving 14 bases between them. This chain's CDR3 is CASSQDGQGIPYNSPLHF. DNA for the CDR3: TGCGCCAGCAGCCAAGATGGGCAGGGCATCCCCTATAATTCACCCCTCCACTTT.

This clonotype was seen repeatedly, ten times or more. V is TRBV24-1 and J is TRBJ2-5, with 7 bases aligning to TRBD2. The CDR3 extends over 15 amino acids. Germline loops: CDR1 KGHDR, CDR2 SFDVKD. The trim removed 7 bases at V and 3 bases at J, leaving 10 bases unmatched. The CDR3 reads CATSPGTNMEETQYF. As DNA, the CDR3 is TGTGCCACCAGCCCCGGGACTAATATGGAAGAGACCCAGTACTTC.

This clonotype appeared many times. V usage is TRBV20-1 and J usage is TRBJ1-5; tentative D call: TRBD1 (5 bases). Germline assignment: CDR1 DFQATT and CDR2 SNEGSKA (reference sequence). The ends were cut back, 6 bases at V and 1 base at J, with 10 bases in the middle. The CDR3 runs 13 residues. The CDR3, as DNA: TGCAGTGCCAAGGACACGAGCAATCAGCCCCAGCATTTT. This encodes CSAKDTSNQPQHF.

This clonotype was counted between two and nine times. CDR3 DNA: TGTGCCAGCAGCCCTCCTGGCTACTACGAGCAGTACTTC. Encoded protein: CASSPPGYYEQYF. The rearrangement links TRBV7-9 to TRBJ2-7; D is uncertain. V gave up 5 bases and J gave up 3 bases, with 11 bases separating them. The CDR3 extends over 13 amino acids. Germline CDR1 is SEHNR and CDR2 is FQNEAQ (reference sequence).

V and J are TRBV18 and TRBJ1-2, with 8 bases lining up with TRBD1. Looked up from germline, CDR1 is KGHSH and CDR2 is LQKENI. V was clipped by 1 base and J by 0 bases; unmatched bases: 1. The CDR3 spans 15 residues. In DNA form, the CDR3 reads TGTGCCAGCTCACCACGGACAGGGTCTAACTATGGCTACACCTTC. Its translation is CASSPRTGSNYGYTF.

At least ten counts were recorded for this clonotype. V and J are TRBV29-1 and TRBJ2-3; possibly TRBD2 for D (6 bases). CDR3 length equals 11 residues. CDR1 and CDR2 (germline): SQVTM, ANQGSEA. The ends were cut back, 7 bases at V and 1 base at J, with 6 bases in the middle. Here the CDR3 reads CSGGGTDTQYF. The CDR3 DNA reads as TGCAGCGGCGGGGGCACAGATACGCAGTATTTT.

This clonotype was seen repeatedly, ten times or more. CDR3 DNA sequence: TGTGCCATCAGGGACATCGGAGAGCAGTTCTTC. Residues: CAIRDIGEQFF. V is TRBV10-3 and J is TRBJ2-1; perhaps TRBD1 as D (5 bases). Germline values: CDR1 ENHRY, CDR2 SYGVKD. V shed 6 bases and J shed 10 bases, with 10 bases lying between them. The CDR3 runs to 11 residues.

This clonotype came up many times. DNA of the CDR3: TGTGCCTGGAGGAGGTCCGTAAACACCATATATTTT. It yields the protein CAWRRSVNTIYF. V gene TRBV30 combines with J gene TRBJ1-3; D not certain. Germline lookup yields CDR1 GTSNPN and CDR2 SVGIG (reference sequence). The CDR3 loop spans 12 amino acids. Deletions cut 3 bases from V and 6 bases from J, with 9 bases between.

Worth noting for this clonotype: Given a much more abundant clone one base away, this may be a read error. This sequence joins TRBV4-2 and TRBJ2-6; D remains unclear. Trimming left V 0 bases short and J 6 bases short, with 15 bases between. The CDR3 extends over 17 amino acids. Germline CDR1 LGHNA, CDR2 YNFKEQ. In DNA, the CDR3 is TGTGCCAGCAGCCAAGATCGGGTTAGTACTGTGGCCAACGTCCTGACTTTC. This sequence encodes CASSQDRVSTVANVLTF.

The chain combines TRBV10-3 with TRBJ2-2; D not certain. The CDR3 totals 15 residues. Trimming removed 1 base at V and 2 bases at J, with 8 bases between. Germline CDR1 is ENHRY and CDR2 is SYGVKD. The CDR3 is CAISEYRSNTGELFF. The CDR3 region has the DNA TGTGCCATCAGTGAGTATCGGTCCAACACCGGGGAGCTGTTTTTT.